This TCR beta chain is from a study of graft-versus-host responses after intestinal transplantation. The CDR3 has 14 amino acids. Trimming cost V 1 base and J 6 bases, with 7 bases left between them. In germline, CDR1 is MDHEN, CDR2 SYDVKM. Turning to this clone: Its antigen is still unknown.

TCRdb's table, derived via immunoSEQ multiplex PCR, lists solely in-frame clones and lacks some. The table lists 150,000 or so clones, 85% to 95% of them singletons, with 0.19% in the top ten. Sequenced here: unstimulated CD4+ T cells sorted from spleen or lymph node cells, sampled before intestinal transplant. The gene calls are TRBV28 and TRBJ1-6; D is unresolved. The clonotype comes from a human donor who received an intestinal transplant. CDR3 nucleotides: TGTGCCAGCAGTTTATATTGGGGTAATTCACCCCTCCACTTT. Its translation is CASSLYWGNSPLHF. Looking up the rest from reference TRBV28 and TRBJ1-6 gives the full variable domain: DVKVTQSSRYLVKRTGEKVFLECVQDMDHENMFWYRQDPGLGLRLIYFSYDVKMKEKGDIPEGYSVSREKKERFSLILESASTNQTSMYLCASSLYWGNSPLHFGNGTRLTVT.